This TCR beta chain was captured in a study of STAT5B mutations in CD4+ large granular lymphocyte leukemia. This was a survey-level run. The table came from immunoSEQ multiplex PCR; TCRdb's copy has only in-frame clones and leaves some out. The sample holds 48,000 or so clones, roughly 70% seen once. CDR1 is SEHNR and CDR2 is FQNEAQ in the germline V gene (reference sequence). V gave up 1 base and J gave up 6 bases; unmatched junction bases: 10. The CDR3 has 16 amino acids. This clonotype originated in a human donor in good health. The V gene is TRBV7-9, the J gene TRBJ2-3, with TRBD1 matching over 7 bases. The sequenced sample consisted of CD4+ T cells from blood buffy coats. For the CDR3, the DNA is TGTGCCAGCAGCTTAGATAGGGGGCTCCCCTCCGATACGCAGTATTTT. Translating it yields CASSLDRGLPSDTQYF.